The 9 T cell receptor beta chains below all came from one sample that was sequenced in a study of cytomegalovirus exposure and HLA in healthy donors (dated by TCRdb to between 2016 and 2019). The library was generated by the immunoSEQ multiplex PCR assay. For the multiplex PCR, a mixture combining 60 forward primers for TCR Vbeta segments and 13 reverse primers for TCR Jbeta segments was used. TCRdb stores this immuneACCESS table with in-frame sequences only. Part of the clones is absent; in the studies checked, under half of the shortfall reflects unresolved V genes, and no reason is known for the rest. This sample has some 160,000 clones in its table, and less than 90% of those were observed once. Over 2% of the sample is held by the ten biggest clonotypes. The sequenced sample consisted of PBMCs. The receptors derive from a boy under 10 years old in good health and CMV-seronegative.

There are a few counts of this clone. The chain uses TRBV5-8 and TRBJ1-4; 7 bases are shared with TRBD1. CDR1 SGHTS and CDR2 YDEGEE come from the germline V gene. With 4 bases clipped from V and 7 bases from J, the junction kept 10 bases outside the gene matches. This CDR3 comprises 15 residues. The DNA for the CDR3 is TGTGCCAGCAGCGTACGGACAGGCAGGAGTGAAAAACTGTTTTTT. It translates to CASSVRTGRSEKLFF. The variable domain in full, with the rest retrieved from reference TRBV5-8 and TRBJ1-4, is EAGVTQSPTHLIKTRGQQATLRCSPISGHTSVYWYQQALGLGLQFLLWYDEGEERNRGNFPPRFSGRQFPNYSSELNVNALELEDSALYLCASSVRTGRSEKLFFGSGTQLSVL.

The V gene is TRBV5-1, the J gene TRBJ1-2, with TRBD1 identical over 9 bases. Trimming cost V 5 bases and J 7 bases; bases outside gene matches: 9. CDR3 length: 14 amino acids. Germline V gene sequence: CDR1 SGHRS, CDR2 YFSETQ. The CDR3 nucleotides are TGCGCCAGCAGGGCCGGGACAGGGACGGCTGGCTACACCTTC. Residues: CASRAGTGTAGYTF.

V and J are TRBV10-3 and TRBJ2-2; D may be TRBD1 (6 bases). The germline V and J ends were trimmed by 8 bases and 0 bases, with 7 bases remaining between them. This CDR3 comprises 13 residues. Germline V CDR1 and CDR2: ENHRY, SYGVKD. CDR3 coding DNA: TGTGCCATCGGGGGCACGAACACCGGGGAGCTGTTTTTT. Its protein product is CAIGGTNTGELFF.

In its sample, this clone was seen a few times. The chain carries TRBV7-6 and TRBJ1-6; D is possibly TRBD1 (6 bases). The CDR3 is made up of 15 amino acids. The ends were cut back, 1 base at V and 10 bases at J, with 14 bases in the middle. CDR1 and CDR2 from the germline V gene are SGHVS and FNYEAQ. The CDR3 sequence is CASSLGMGAESPLHF. In nucleotides, the CDR3 is TGTGCCAGCAGCTTAGGGATGGGGGCCGAATCACCCCTCCACTTT.

This clone was counted a single time. The chain employs TRBV5-1 and TRBJ2-5, with 7 bases matching TRBD1. With the DNA end fitting TRBJ2-7 better, the J assignment may be wrong. CDR1 and CDR2 (germline): SGHRS, YFSETQ. The CDR3 is 17 amino acids. The CDR3 sequence is CASSLAPIRTGPYEQYF. CDR3 coding DNA: TGCGCCAGCAGCTTGGCCCCTATCCGGACAGGTCCCTACGAGCAGTACTTC.

The chain links TRBV4-2 to TRBJ2-3; 8 nucleotides line up with TRBD1. V lost 1 base, J lost 5 bases, and 11 bases stayed unmatched. The CDR3 has 17 amino acids. Germline V gene sequence: CDR1 LGHNA, CDR2 YNFKEQ. The CDR3 DNA sequence: TGTGCCAGCAGCCAAGTAATCCGGGACAGGATGAGAGATACGCAGTATTTT. It translates to CASSQVIRDRMRDTQYF.

This rearrangement joins TRBV5-1 to TRBJ2-2; no clear D gene. CDR1 and CDR2 (germline): SGHRS, YFSETQ. This CDR3 region has 13 residues. Trimming removed 0 bases at V and 7 bases at J, with 7 bases between. Written as DNA, the CDR3 is TGCGCCAGCAGCTTGGCTTCCGGCGGGGAGCTGTTTTTT. Translation: CASSLASGGELFF.

The chain joins TRBV5-1 to TRBJ1-5, with D uncertain. CDR3 length: 13 residues. Trimming stripped 4 bases from V and 5 bases from J, with 10 bases between. The V gene's germline CDR1 is SGHRS and CDR2 YFSETQ. CDR3 coding DNA: TGCGCCAGCAGCGTTGGCATGGATCAGCCCCAGCATTTT. Translation gives CASSVGMDQPQHF.

The rearrangement links TRBV19 to TRBJ2-6; D gene ambiguous. Germline assignment: CDR1 LNHDA and CDR2 SQIVND (reference sequence). This CDR3 is 15 amino acids long. V lost 5 bases to trimming and J lost 1 base, with 9 bases between them. The CDR3 here is CASSPILSGANVLTF. CDR3 DNA sequence: TGTGCCAGTAGTCCTATTCTTTCTGGGGCCAACGTCCTGACTTTC. The full variable domain, its missing parts supplied by reference TRBV19 and TRBJ2-6, is DGGITQSPKYLFRKEGQNVTLSCEQNLNHDAMYWYRQDPGQGLRLIYYSQIVNDFQKGDIAEGYSVSREKKESFPLTVTSAQKNPTAFYLCASSPILSGANVLTFGAGSRLTVL.